The rows below give T cell receptor beta chains drawn from one sample of a study of Graves' ophthalmopathy and Graves' hyperthyroidism. TCRdb re-called the multiplex PCR reads with MiXCR, one entry per CDR3 protein. Of 170,000 or so distinct CDR3 sequences listed, 30% to 45% are singletons. Sample: peripheral blood. These TCRs come from a woman between 40 and 50 years old with Graves' ophthalmopathy. The CDR3 runs from the conserved cysteine through the conserved F or W. A D gene is named only where the DNA matches it firmly. Clone size is stated in some rows and not others, as once, few, many or a class when expanded.

v_call	j_call	clone_size	d_call	cdr3_aa	cdr3_nt
TRBV28	TRBJ1-1	once	NA	CASSRGGLNTEAFF	TGTGCCAGCAGTCGGGGTGGGTTGAACACTGAAGCTTTCTTT
TRBV6-1	TRBJ1-5	many	NA	CASSEERADNQPQHF	TGTGCCAGCAGTGAAGAGAGGGCGGACAATCAGCCCCAGCATTTT
TRBV6-1	TRBJ2-4	NA	TRBD1	CASSEDPVGQGSKNIQYF	TGTGCCAGCAGTGAAGATCCAGTTGGACAGGGGTCCAAAAACATTCAGTACTTC
TRBV12-3/TRBV12-4	TRBJ2-7	NA	NA	CASSLEGQQRSYEQYF	TGTGCCAGCAGTTTAGAAGGACAGCAAAGATCCTACGAGCAGTACTTC
TRBV11-3	TRBJ2-7	NA	NA	CASSLAQKGNYEQYF	TGTGCCAGCAGCTTAGCCCAAAAGGGGAACTACGAGCAGTACTTC
TRBV12-3/TRBV12-4	TRBJ2-7	many	TRBD1	CASSKTGATYF	TGTGCCAGCAGCAAAACAGGGGCCACGTACTTC
TRBV20-1	TRBJ2-5	NA	TRBD1	CSARLDRVETQYF	TGCAGTGCTAGGCTCGACAGGGTAGAGACCCAGTACTTC
TRBV27	TRBJ1-2	many	NA	CASSLTVDYGYTF	TGTGCCAGCAGTTTGACAGTCGACTATGGCTACACCTTC
TRBV6-2/TRBV6-3	TRBJ2-7	many	TRBD1	CASRQGYEQYF	TGTGCCAGCCGACAGGGCTACGAGCAGTACTTC
TRBV15	TRBJ2-7	many	TRBD1	CATSRWGQTDEQYF	TGTGCCACCAGCCGATGGGGACAGACTGACGAGCAGTACTTC
TRBV30	TRBJ2-1	many	TRBD1	CAWSMGQGALDEQFF	TGTGCCTGGAGTATGGGACAGGGGGCTTTGGATGAGCAGTTCTTC
TRBV6-5	TRBJ2-7	many	TRBD1	CASSRDRGSHEQYF	TGTGCCAGCAGCCGTGACAGGGGGTCCCACGAGCAGTACTTC
TRBV6-2/TRBV6-3	TRBJ2-7	many	TRBD2	CASSPRGLAGRNYEQYF	TGTGCCAGCAGTCCACGGGGACTAGCGGGAAGGAACTACGAGCAGTACTTC
TRBV11-2	TRBJ1-5	NA	TRBD1	CASSLNRAGGQPQHF	TGTGCCAGCAGCTTAAATCGGGCAGGGGGTCAGCCCCAGCATTTT
TRBV6-2/TRBV6-3	TRBJ1-2	many	NA	CASSADFGYTF	TGTGCCAGCAGTGCGGACTTTGGCTACACCTTC
TRBV5-1	TRBJ2-7	many	NA	CASSLGQASGEQYF	TGCGCCAGCAGCTTGGGGCAGGCAAGCGGGGAGCAGTACTTC
TRBV30	TRBJ2-4	NA	NA	CAWSHRYAKNIQYF	TGTGCCTGGAGTCACCGTTATGCCAAAAACATTCAGTACTTC
TRBV19	TRBJ1-6	NA	NA	CASSLGQGTNSPLHF	TGTGCCAGCAGCTTAGGGCAGGGGACCAATTCACCCCTCCACTTT
TRBV5-1	TRBJ1-2	NA	NA	CASSQDRYGYTF	TGCGCCAGCAGCCAGGACCGCTATGGCTACACCTTC
TRBV5-6	TRBJ2-7	many	TRBD2	CASSQSRLAGVGYEQYF	TGTGCCAGCAGCCAATCTCGACTAGCGGGAGTGGGCTACGAGCAGTACTTC
TRBV2	TRBJ1-1	many	NA	CASRVDRSTEAFF	TGTGCCAGCAGGGTCGACAGGTCCACTGAAGCTTTCTTT
TRBV12-3/TRBV12-4	TRBJ2-2	many	NA	CASSLVAGELFF	TGTGCCAGCAGCCTTGTGGCTGGGGAGCTGTTTTTT
TRBV19	TRBJ2-5	many	NA	CASSIGSETQYF	TGTGCCAGTAGTATAGGTAGTGAGACCCAGTACTTC
TRBV6-2/TRBV6-3	TRBJ2-7	many	TRBD2	CASSLAGDPTYEQYF	TGTGCCAGCAGCCTCGCGGGAGACCCGACCTACGAGCAGTACTTC
TRBV7-8	TRBJ2-7	NA	NA	CASSLGEVSYEQYF	TGTGCCAGCAGCTTAGGGGAGGTTTCCTACGAGCAGTACTTC
TRBV29-1	TRBJ1-2	many	NA	CSVLPLRGNYGYTF	TGCAGCGTACTACCTCTTAGGGGGAACTATGGCTACACCTTC
TRBV6-2/TRBV6-3	TRBJ2-7	NA	TRBD2	CASSYSNPGLAGSYEQYF	TGTGCCAGCAGTTACTCGAATCCTGGACTAGCGGGCTCCTACGAGCAGTACTTC
TRBV6-1	TRBJ2-5	many	TRBD2	CASSASIGGAKETQYF	TGTGCCAGCAGTGCCTCCATCGGGGGGGCAAAAGAGACCCAGTACTTC
TRBV7-3	TRBJ1-1	NA	TRBD1	CASSSRHRGEAFF	TGTGCCAGCAGCTCGAGACACAGGGGTGAAGCTTTCTTT
TRBV12-3/TRBV12-4	TRBJ2-7	few	TRBD1	CASSHRYRGVGYEQYF	TGTGCCAGCAGTCACCGTTACAGGGGGGTAGGCTACGAGCAGTACTTC
TRBV6-1	TRBJ1-1	NA	NA	CASSQEAGSFTEAFF	TGTGCCAGCAGTCAGGAGGCAGGCTCTTTCACTGAAGCTTTCTTT
TRBV11-2	TRBJ2-5	NA	TRBD2	CASSLAGGRQETQYF	TGTGCCAGCAGCTTAGCGGGAGGCCGACAAGAGACCCAGTACTTC
TRBV11-2	TRBJ2-7	NA	NA	CASSLVRAGRYEQYF	TGTGCCAGCAGCCTTGTCCGGGCAGGGCGGTACGAGCAGTACTTC
TRBV28	TRBJ1-2	many	NA	CASSSGLRGYTF	TGTGCCAGCAGTTCCGGCCTTCGTGGCTACACCTTC
TRBV12-3/TRBV12-4	TRBJ2-7	many	TRBD2	CASNLAGGNEQYF	TGTGCCAGCAATTTAGCGGGAGGGAACGAGCAGTACTTC
TRBV6-1	TRBJ2-5	few	NA	CASSPRGTQYF	TGTGCCAGCAGCCCCCGGGGGACCCAGTACTTC
TRBV6-5	TRBJ1-1	NA	NA	CASSYTEATEAFF	TGTGCCAGCAGTTATACAGAGGCCACTGAAGCTTTCTTT
TRBV6-1	TRBJ2-7	NA	NA	CASRRSGDYEQYF	TGTGCCAGCAGACGTTCCGGGGACTACGAGCAGTACTTC
TRBV20-1	TRBJ2-7	many	TRBD1	CSAREERGRWEQYF	TGCAGTGCTAGAGAGGAGAGGGGGCGATGGGAGCAGTACTTC
TRBV12-3/TRBV12-4	TRBJ1-6	many	TRBD1	CASRQAGTDNSPLHF	TGTGCCAGCAGGCAGGCCGGGACAGATAATTCACCCCTCCACTTT
TRBV4-1	TRBJ2-7	many	NA	CASSQDEYEQYF	TGCGCCAGCAGCCAAGATGAATACGAGCAGTACTTC
TRBV29-1	TRBJ2-2	NA	NA	CSVLTGRDTGELFF	TGCAGCGTCTTGACAGGGAGGGACACCGGGGAGCTGTTTTTT
TRBV28	TRBJ2-3	NA	NA	CASKRGESTDTQYF	TGTGCCAGCAAACGCGGAGAAAGCACAGATACGCAGTATTTT
TRBV15	TRBJ1-2	many	NA	CATSRSDGRGYTF	TGTGCCACCAGCAGATCGGACGGGAGGGGCTACACCTTC
TRBV6-2/TRBV6-3	TRBJ1-2	NA	NA	CASVLDSATYGYTF	TGTGCGAGCGTACTAGACAGCGCAACCTATGGCTACACCTTC
TRBV7-2	TRBJ1-1	NA	NA	CASSSRHGAFF	TGTGCCAGCAGCTCAAGGCACGGAGCTTTCTTT
TRBV5-1	TRBJ2-2	many	NA	CASSRDRSNTGELFF	TGCGCCAGCAGCCGGGACCGCTCGAACACCGGGGAGCTGTTTTTT
TRBV6-9	TRBJ1-2	NA	NA	CASSFTQNYGYTF	TGTGCCAGCAGTTTTACACAGAACTATGGCTACACCTTC
TRBV27	TRBJ1-2	few	NA	CASSSQPGLRLGYTF	TGTGCCAGCAGTTCCCAACCGGGACTTCGTTTGGGCTACACCTTC
TRBV12-3/TRBV12-4	TRBJ1-5	many	NA	CASRSEQGMNNQPQHF	TGTGCCAGCAGATCCGAACAGGGAATGAACAATCAGCCCCAGCATTTT
TRBV6-5	TRBJ1-6	many	NA	CASSYSYDNSPLHF	TGTGCCAGCAGTTACTCGTACGATAATTCACCCCTCCACTTT
TRBV3-1	TRBJ1-2	many	NA	CASSRIGGYTF	TGTGCCAGCAGCCGGATTGGAGGCTACACCTTC
TRBV28	TRBJ2-4	many	TRBD1	CASSLRGQLAKNIQYF	TGTGCCAGCAGTTTAAGGGGACAGCTAGCCAAAAACATTCAGTACTTC